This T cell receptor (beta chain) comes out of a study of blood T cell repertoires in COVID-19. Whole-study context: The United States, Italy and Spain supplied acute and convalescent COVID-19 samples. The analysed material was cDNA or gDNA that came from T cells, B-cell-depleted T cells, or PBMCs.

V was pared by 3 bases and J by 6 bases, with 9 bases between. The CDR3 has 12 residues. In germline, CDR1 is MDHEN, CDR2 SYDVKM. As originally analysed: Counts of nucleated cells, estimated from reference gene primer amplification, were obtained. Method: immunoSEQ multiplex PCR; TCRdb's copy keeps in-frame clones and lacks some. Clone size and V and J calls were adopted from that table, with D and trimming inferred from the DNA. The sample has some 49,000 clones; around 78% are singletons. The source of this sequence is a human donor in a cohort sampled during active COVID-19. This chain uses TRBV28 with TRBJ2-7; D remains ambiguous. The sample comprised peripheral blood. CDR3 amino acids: CASSFSPREQYF. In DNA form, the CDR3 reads TGTGCCAGCAGTTTTTCCCCCCGCGAGCAGTACTTC.